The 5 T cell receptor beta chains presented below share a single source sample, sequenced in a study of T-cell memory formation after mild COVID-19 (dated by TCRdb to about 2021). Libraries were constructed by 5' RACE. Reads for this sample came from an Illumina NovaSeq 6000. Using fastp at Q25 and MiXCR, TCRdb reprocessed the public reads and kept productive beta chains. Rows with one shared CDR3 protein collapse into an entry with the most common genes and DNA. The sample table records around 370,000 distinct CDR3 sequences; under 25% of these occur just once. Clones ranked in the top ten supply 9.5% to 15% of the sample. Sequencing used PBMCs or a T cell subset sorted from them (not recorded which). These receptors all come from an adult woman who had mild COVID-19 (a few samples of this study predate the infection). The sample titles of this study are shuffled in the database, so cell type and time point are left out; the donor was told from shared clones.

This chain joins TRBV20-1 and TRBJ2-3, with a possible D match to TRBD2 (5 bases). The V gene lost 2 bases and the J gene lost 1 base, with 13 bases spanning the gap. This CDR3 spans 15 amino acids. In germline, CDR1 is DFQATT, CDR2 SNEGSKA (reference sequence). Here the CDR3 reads CSARRVEVGTDTQYF. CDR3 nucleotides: TGCAGTGCTAGAAGGGTGGAGGTCGGCACAGATACGCAGTATTTT.

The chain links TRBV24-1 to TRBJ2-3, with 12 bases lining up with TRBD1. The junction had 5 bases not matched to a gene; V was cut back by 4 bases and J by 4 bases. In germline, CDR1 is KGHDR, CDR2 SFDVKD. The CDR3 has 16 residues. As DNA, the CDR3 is TGTGCCACCAGTGACCCCGGGACAGGGGGCGCAGATACGCAGTATTTT. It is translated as CATSDPGTGGADTQYF.

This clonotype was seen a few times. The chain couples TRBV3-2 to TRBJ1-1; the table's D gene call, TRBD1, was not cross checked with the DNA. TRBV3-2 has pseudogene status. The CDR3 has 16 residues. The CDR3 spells CASSQEFPEDRAEAFF. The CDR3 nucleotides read TGTGCCAGCAGCCAAGAATTCCCAGAAGACAGAGCTGAAGCTTTCTTT.

The CDR3: CASSSAVKQYF. The CDR3 coding sequence is TGCGCCAGCAGCTCAGCCGTCAAGCAGTATTTT. The chain is built from TRBV5-1 and TRBJ2-3; D gene uncertain. Looked up from germline, CDR1 is SGHRS and CDR2 is YFSETQ. The CDR3 has 11 amino acids. Trimming cost V 3 bases and J 11 bases, with 10 bases left between them.

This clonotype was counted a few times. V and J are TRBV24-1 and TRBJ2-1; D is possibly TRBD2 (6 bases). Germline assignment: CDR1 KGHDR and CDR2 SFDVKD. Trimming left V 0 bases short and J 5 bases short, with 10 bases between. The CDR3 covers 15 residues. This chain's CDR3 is CATSDLGGTNNEQFF. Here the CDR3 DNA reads TGTGCCACCAGTGATTTGGGCGGGACCAACAATGAGCAGTTCTTC.